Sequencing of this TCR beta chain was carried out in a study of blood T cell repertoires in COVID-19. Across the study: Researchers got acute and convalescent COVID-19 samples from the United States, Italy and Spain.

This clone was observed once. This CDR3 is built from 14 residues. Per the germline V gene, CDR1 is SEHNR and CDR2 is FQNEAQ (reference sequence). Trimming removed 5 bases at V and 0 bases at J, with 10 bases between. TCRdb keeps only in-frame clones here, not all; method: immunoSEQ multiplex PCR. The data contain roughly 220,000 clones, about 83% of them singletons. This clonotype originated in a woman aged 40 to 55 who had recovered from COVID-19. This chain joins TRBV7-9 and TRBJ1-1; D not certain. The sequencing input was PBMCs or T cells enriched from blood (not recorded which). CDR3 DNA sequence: TGTGCCAGCAGCCCTCTCCCGGTGAACACTGAAGCTTTCTTT. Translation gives CASSPLPVNTEAFF.